Its frequency marks the clone carrying this TCR beta chain as medium-sized. The antigen remains undetermined. This sample was included in a study of T cell clusters in autoimmune cytopenias. The study, taken as a whole, reports: Comparing secondary cytopenia with chronic lymphocytic leukemia showed no cluster-lack signature, apparently masked by lymphoma repertoire.

CDR1 is LNHDA and CDR2 is SQIVND in the germline V gene (reference sequence). The CDR3 length is 18 residues. TRB amplification used approximately 250 ng of peripheral blood genomic DNA. TRB was amplified by touch-down multiplex PCR, primer pools A and B combined. For each CDR3 protein, TCRdb gives one entry from its re-call of the multiplex PCR reads, without DNA. Its table records 12,000 or so distinct CDR3 sequences. The sequence derives from a human donor with an autoimmune cytopenia or autoimmune hepatitis (not recorded which). The chain couples TRBV19 to TRBJ2-3; the TCRdb D gene call, TRBD2, has no DNA to confirm it. Sequences were obtained from peripheral blood. The CDR3 region is CASSRGTSGGGRTDTQYF. The full variable domain, in which reference TRBV19 and TRBJ2-3 provide the parts outside the CDR3, is DGGITQSPKYLFRKEGQNVTLSCEQNLNHDAMYWYRQDPGQGLRLIYYSQIVNDFQKGDIAEGYSVSREKKESFPLTVTSAQKNPTAFYLCASSRGTSGGGRTDTQYFGPGTRLTVL.